This T cell receptor beta chain was identified in a study of identical twins. The V gene's germline CDR1 is ENHRY and CDR2 SYGVKD. Trimming took 4 bases from V and 5 from J, leaving 8 bases between them. There are 13 residues in the CDR3. MiXCR was run by TCRdb on the 5' RACE reads, yielding one entry per CDR3 protein. The data hold fewer than 250,000 distinct CDR3 sequences, with about 7.5% observed a single time. Findings and limits, study-wide: Whereas memory repertoires showed no such difference, abundant cord blood beta clonotypes carried fewer insertions. Sequences that were out-of-frame, alpha and twin-shared displayed an excess of low generation probability.

The donor group consisted entirely of healthy Caucasians. A note on this clonotype: Its antigen is not known.

These data are also associated with another study on yellow fever vaccine responses in identical twins.

This TCR came from a woman in her late teens or twenties in good health. This chain uses TRBV10-3 with TRBJ2-2; tentatively, D is TRBD2 (6 bases). Sequences were obtained from memory (CD45RO+) T cells sorted from blood. This CDR3 is CAISGSGTGELFF. The DNA of the CDR3 is TGTGCCATCAGTGGGAGCGGGACCGGGGAGCTGTTTTTT.